Each of the 11 T cell receptor beta chains below was sequenced from the same sample in a study of cytomegalovirus exposure and HLA in healthy donors. The PCR used 60 Vbeta and 13 Jbeta primers. The data were produced by immunoSEQ multiplex PCR, yet TCRdb's version contains in-frame clones alone and is incomplete. The repertoire consists of fewer than 300,000 clones, with 80% to 90% occurring once and the leading ten covering 3% to 4%. Source material: PBMCs. The receptors were sampled from a man in his forties in good health and CMV-seropositive.

The chain links TRBV5-1 to TRBJ1-5, with a tentative D call TRBD1 (5 bases). The CDR3 has 15 residues. Germline assignment: CDR1 SGHRS and CDR2 YFSETQ. V lost 2 bases to trimming and J lost 11 bases, with 20 bases between them. Here the CDR3 reads CASSLDPDNHMAQHF. The CDR3 region has the DNA TGCGCCAGCAGCTTAGACCCGGACAATCACATGGCCCAGCATTTT.

The V gene is TRBV7-3, the J gene TRBJ2-7; a possible D gene is TRBD1 (6 bases). The ends were cut back, 2 bases at V and 0 bases at J, with 14 bases in the middle. Germline values: CDR1 SGHTA, CDR2 FQGTGA. The CDR3 is 16 amino acids. CDR3 amino acids: CASSLAGTLSSYEQYF. The CDR3 nucleotides read TGTGCCAGCAGCTTAGCCGGGACATTGAGCTCCTACGAGCAGTACTTC.

This clone was found once. V and J are TRBV27 and TRBJ1-2; D may be TRBD1 (5 bases). Trimming pared 4 bases from V and 4 bases from J, leaving 16 bases between. CDR3 size: 15 residues. CDR1 is MNHEY, CDR2 SMNVEV, per germline (reference sequence). The CDR3 DNA sequence: TGTGCCAGCAGTTCCCAGGGAAGACTAGGCTATGGCTACACCTTC. Its protein product is CASSSQGRLGYGYTF.

In its sample, this clone was seen a few times. The rearrangement uses TRBV4-2 and TRBJ1-5; D uncertain. The CDR3 is made up of 13 amino acids. Trimming cost V 0 bases and J 6 bases, with 6 bases left between them. The germline gives CDR1 LGHNA, CDR2 YNFKEQ. The CDR3 sequence: CASSQDIAQPQHF. CDR3 in DNA: TGTGCCAGCAGCCAAGATATAGCTCAGCCCCAGCATTTT.

V gene TRBV10-3 combines with J gene TRBJ1-5, with D hard to call. Germline CDR1 reads ENHRY; CDR2 reads SYGVKD. Trimming shortened V by 4 bases and J by 3 bases, and 7 bases separated the two germline ends. CDR3 length equals 13 residues. CDR3 residues: CAISGQVNQPQHF. The DNA of the CDR3 is TGTGCCATCAGTGGCCAGGTCAATCAGCCCCAGCATTTT.

The chain joins TRBV9 to TRBJ2-7; 8 bases fit TRBD2. In germline, CDR1 is SGDLS, CDR2 YYNGEE. The CDR3 is 14 amino acids. The V segment lost 1 base and the J segment 6 bases; nucleotides outside the gene matches: 6. The CDR3 region has the DNA TGTGCCAGCAGCGTATCGGGAGGGGCGCTCGAGCAGTACTTC. It codes for CASSVSGGALEQYF.

In this sample, this clone turned up a few times. The chain combines TRBV5-1 with TRBJ2-3; 10 nucleotides line up with TRBD2. The length of the CDR3 is 15 residues. CDR1 and CDR2 from the germline V gene are SGHRS and YFSETQ. V lost 3 bases to trimming and J lost 2 bases; unmatched junction nucleotides: 3. CDR3 sequence: CASSWTSGDTDTQYF. The DNA of the CDR3 is TGCGCCAGCAGCTGGACTAGCGGAGACACAGATACGCAGTATTTT.

The rearrangement uses TRBV29-1 and TRBJ1-1, with a weak D call TRBD1 (6 bases). Trimming shortened V by 0 bases and J by 6 bases, and 20 bases separated the two germline ends. From germline, CDR1 is SQVTM and CDR2 ANQGSEA. The CDR3 consists of 16 residues. The CDR3 region has the DNA TGCAGCGTTGAAGATTATGGGGCAGGGGTACGGGCTGAAGCTTTCTTT. Protein product: CSVEDYGAGVRAEAFF.

The table lists this clone with a count of one. J is TRBJ1-2 and V is TRBV11-1; D may be TRBD1 (6 bases). CDR3 length: 14 residues. Germline CDR1 and CDR2: SGHAT and FQDESV (reference sequence). Trimming pared 3 bases from V and 5 bases from J, leaving 13 bases between. CDR3 loop: CASSFSQGRYGYTF. The CDR3 DNA is TGTGCCAGCAGCTTCTCGCAGGGGCGGTATGGCTACACCTTC.

The rearrangement uses TRBV7-9 and TRBJ2-1; 11 positions match TRBD1. The V segment lost 2 bases and the J segment 4 bases; nucleotides outside the gene matches: 4. Germline V gene sequence: CDR1 SEHNR, CDR2 FQNEAQ (reference sequence). The CDR3 loop spans 16 amino acids. The DNA of the CDR3 is TGTGCCAGCAGCTTATTGGGACAGGGGGATTACAATGAGCAGTTCTTC. Its translation is CASSLLGQGDYNEQFF.

The chain uses TRBV11-3 and TRBJ2-1; the D is unclear. The V and J ends lost 5 bases and 2 bases respectively, with 13 bases between them. Germline V gene lookup returns CDR1 SGHNT and CDR2 YENEEA. The CDR3 is made up of 15 amino acids. The CDR3, as DNA: TGTGCCAGCAGCAAGTATGGCGGAACCTACAATGAGCAGTTCTTC. It specifies CASSKYGGTYNEQFF.